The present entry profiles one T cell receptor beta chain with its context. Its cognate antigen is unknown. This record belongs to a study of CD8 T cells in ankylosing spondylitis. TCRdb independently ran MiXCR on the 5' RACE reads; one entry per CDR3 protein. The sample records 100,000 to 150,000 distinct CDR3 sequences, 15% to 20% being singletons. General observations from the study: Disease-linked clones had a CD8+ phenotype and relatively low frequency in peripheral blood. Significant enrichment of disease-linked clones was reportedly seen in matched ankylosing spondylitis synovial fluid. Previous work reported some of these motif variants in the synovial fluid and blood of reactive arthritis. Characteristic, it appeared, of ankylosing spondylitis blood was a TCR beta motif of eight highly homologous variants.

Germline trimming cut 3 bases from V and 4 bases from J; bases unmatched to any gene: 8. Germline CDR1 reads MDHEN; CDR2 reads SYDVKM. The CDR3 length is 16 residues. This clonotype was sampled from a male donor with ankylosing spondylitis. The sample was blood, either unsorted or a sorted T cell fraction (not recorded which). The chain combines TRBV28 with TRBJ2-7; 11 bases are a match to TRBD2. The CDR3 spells CASSFPTSGSRYEQYF. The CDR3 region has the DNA TGTGCCAGCAGTTTTCCTACTAGCGGGAGTAGATACGAGCAGTACTTC.